Below, 32 T cell receptor beta chains from the same sample are listed, as sequenced in a study of T cell changes during pregnancy in multiple sclerosis. Profiling relied on immunoSEQ multiplex PCR, and the TCRdb table lists in-frame clones only, not all of them. The sample has around 69,000 clones, over 80% seen once; the top ten hold approximately 2.2%. The sequenced sample was peripheral blood, obtained in the first trimester of pregnancy. The receptor source for this set is a female donor with multiple sclerosis, enrolled in a pregnancy study.

This rearrangement joins TRBV5-8 to TRBJ2-7; 11 positions match TRBD1. Trimming took 2 bases from V and 3 from J; bases not matched to a gene: 1. Per germline, CDR1 SGHTS and CDR2 YDEGEE. The CDR3 is 14 amino acids. CDR3 sequence (DNA): TGTGCCAGCAGCTTAGGGACAGGGGGCTACGAGCAGTACTTC. This sequence encodes CASSLGTGGYEQYF.

V and J are TRBV7-2 and TRBJ2-7; D call uncertain. CDR1 is SGHTA and CDR2 is FQGNSA in the germline V gene. The CDR3 consists of 14 residues. V lost 4 bases, J lost 5 bases, and 15 bases lay in between. Here the CDR3 reads CASSSGRVAHEQYF. CDR3 nucleotides: TGTGCCAGCAGCTCCGGTCGGGTGGCCCACGAGCAGTACTTC.

The chain recombines TRBV23-1 with TRBJ2-3, with D tentatively TRBD2 (5 bases). TRBV23-1 is assigned to the ORF class and has an uncertain function. V was clipped by 0 bases and J by 0 bases, with 10 bases between them. The CDR3 consists of 16 residues. DNA of the CDR3: TGCGCCAGCAGTCAATCCCCTAGCAGTAGCACAGATACGCAGTATTTT. Translated: CASSQSPSSSTDTQYF.

This sequence joins TRBV30 and TRBJ2-7; D is perhaps TRBD1 (5 bases). V was cut by 0 bases and J by 3 bases, with 9 bases left in between. Germline V lookup: CDR1 GTSNPN, CDR2 SVGIG (reference sequence). The length of the CDR3 is 13 residues. The CDR3 DNA is TGTGCCTGGAGTGTAGGGGCAGGCTACGAGCAGTACTTC. It encodes CAWSVGAGYEQYF.

The chain is built from TRBV5-1 and TRBJ2-7; 7 positions agree with TRBD1. The CDR3 spans 14 residues. CDR1 is SGHRS, CDR2 YFSETQ, per germline. J was trimmed by 0 bases and V by 7 bases; bases with no gene match: 7. DNA of the CDR3: TGCGCCAGCGGACAGGTTCTTAGCTCCTACGAGCAGTACTTC. Amino acids: CASGQVLSSYEQYF.

J is TRBJ1-3 and V is TRBV15; possible D gene TRBD1, 6 bases. This CDR3 comprises 18 residues. Germline lookup yields CDR1 LNHNV and CDR2 YYDKDF (reference sequence). The V gene lost 1 base and the J gene lost 1 base, with 17 bases spanning the gap. CDR3: CATSRGGGSFYSGNTIYF. CDR3 in DNA: TGTGCCACCAGCAGAGGGGGGGGCTCTTTCTATTCTGGAAACACCATATATTTT.

The chain carries TRBV18 and TRBJ2-6, with D tentatively TRBD1 (6 bases). The ends were cut back, 3 bases at V and 4 bases at J, with 19 bases in the middle. The CDR3 contains 18 residues. Per the germline V gene, CDR1 is KGHSH and CDR2 is LQKENI. The CDR3 protein is CASSPLGRGSDGANVLTF. CDR3 DNA sequence: TGTGCCAGCTCACCCCTTGGAAGGGGGTCAGACGGGGCCAACGTCCTGACTTTC.

This clone was found a few times. V and J are TRBV28 and TRBJ1-1, with D possibly TRBD1 on 6 matching bases. Germline CDR1 MDHEN, CDR2 SYDVKM. The ends were cut back, 2 bases at V and 0 bases at J, with 10 bases in the middle. The CDR3 has 15 residues. The CDR3 loop is CASSLRDILNTEAFF. The CDR3 coding sequence is TGTGCCAGCAGTTTACGGGACATCCTGAACACTGAAGCTTTCTTT.

The chain links TRBV5-6 to TRBJ1-3; the D is unclear. Germline V lookup: CDR1 SGHDT, CDR2 YYEEEE. CDR3 length: 16 residues. Deletions cut 4 bases from V and 0 bases from J, with 14 bases between. CDR3 sequence reads: CASSPRRQLSGNTIYF. CDR3 in DNA: TGTGCCAGCAGCCCCCGGCGACAACTCTCTGGAAACACCATATATTTT.

This chain uses TRBV27 with TRBJ2-5; 7 bases line up with TRBD1. The germline gives CDR1 MNHEY, CDR2 SMNVEV (reference sequence). The CDR3 covers 17 residues. The junction had 17 bases not matched to a gene; V was cut back by 5 bases and J by 5 bases. The DNA of the CDR3 is TGTGCCAGCAGTCCTAAATGGGACAGACCTATCCCCGAGACCCAGTACTTC. Its protein product is CASSPKWDRPIPETQYF.

The V call is TRBV28, the J call TRBJ2-7; 12 bases agree with TRBD2. This CDR3 is 15 amino acids long. Losses at the gene ends were 3 bases for V and 2 bases for J; bases not matched to a gene: 2. Per germline, CDR1 MDHEN and CDR2 SYDVKM. The CDR3 is CASSLGLAGTYEQYF. Here the CDR3 DNA reads TGTGCCAGCAGTTTGGGACTAGCGGGTACCTACGAGCAGTACTTC.

The CDR3 here is CASSFEGGGSTDTQYF. CDR3 nucleotides: TGTGCCAGCAGTTTTGAGGGAGGGGGGAGCACAGATACGCAGTATTTT. The chain combines TRBV28 with TRBJ2-3, with TRBD2 as a possible D gene (7 bases). The CDR3 runs 16 residues. Germline CDR1 is MDHEN and CDR2 is SYDVKM. V shed 3 bases and J shed 0 bases, with 13 bases lying between them.

A remark on this clone: Because the CDR3's place on the DNA is in doubt, the DNA is left out and the CDR3 is given as listed by TCRdb. The V and J genes are TRBV11-2 and TRBJ2-3; the D call in the table, TRBD2, was not verified against the DNA. Germline loops: CDR1 SGHAT, CDR2 FQNNGV. The CDR3 sequence runs 17 residues, both termini included. The CDR3 here is CASSFGSGVHRTDTQYF.

This rearrangement joins TRBV28 to TRBJ2-7; D might be TRBD2 (5 bases). V shed 7 bases and J shed 4 bases, with 17 bases lying between them. The CDR3 covers 14 residues. Germline-derived CDR1 and CDR2 are MDHEN and SYDVKM. CDR3 in DNA: TGTGCCAGCACCCCTCACCAGAGGGATTACGAGCAGTACTTC. Translation gives CASTPHQRDYEQYF.

V gene TRBV19 combines with J gene TRBJ1-2; possible D gene TRBD1, 6 bases. The CDR3 sequence is 14 residues long. V lost 5 bases, J lost 3 bases, and 13 bases lay in between. Germline V gene lookup returns CDR1 LNHDA and CDR2 SQIVND (reference sequence). CDR3: CASSALQGYYGYTF. CDR3 DNA sequence: TGTGCCAGTAGTGCCCTACAGGGCTACTATGGCTACACCTTC.

This clone was counted once. The chain is built from TRBV7-6 and TRBJ2-6, with 8 bases fitting TRBD2. After removal of 5 bases from V and 2 bases from J, the junction contained 5 bases not matched to a gene. Per the germline V gene, CDR1 is SGHVS and CDR2 is FNYEAQ. The CDR3 is made up of 16 amino acids. The CDR3 coding sequence is TGTGCCAGCAGCAGCGGGAGCGGACCTGGGGCCAACGTCCTGACTTTC. Protein product: CASSSGSGPGANVLTF.

This clone is medium-sized in the sample. Other DNA sequences in this specimen translate into the identical CDR3. The V and J genes are TRBV14 and TRBJ2-7; possible D gene TRBD1, 6 bases. The CDR3 has 15 residues. Germline loops: CDR1 SGHDN, CDR2 FVKESK. V was clipped by 4 bases and J by 4 bases, with 17 bases between them. CDR3 loop: CASSLSPGRGYEQYF. The CDR3 DNA reads as TGTGCCAGCAGCCTATCCCCAGGCAGGGGATACGAGCAGTACTTC.

This chain joins TRBV29-1 and TRBJ2-7, with TRBD1 matching 10 bases. Germline loops: CDR1 SQVTM, CDR2 ANQGSEA. J was trimmed by 3 bases and V by 7 bases; bases with no gene match: 12. The length of the CDR3 is 15 residues. CDR3 in DNA: TGCAGCGCCGCTGAGGGACAGGGGAGCATCTACGAGCAGTACTTC. Protein product: CSAAEGQGSIYEQYF.

The chain is built from TRBV4-3 and TRBJ1-4; TRBD1 matches at 9 bases. The germline V gene encodes CDR1 LGHNA and CDR2 YSLEER. V lost 5 bases and J lost 9; bases outside the gene matches: 4. The CDR3 is 13 amino acids. CDR3 region: CASSGGQGKKLFF. DNA of the CDR3: TGCGCCAGCAGCGGAGGACAGGGGAAAAAACTGTTTTTT.

The V gene is TRBV29-1, the J gene TRBJ2-1; 14 bases are a match to TRBD2. The trim removed 4 bases at V and 12 bases at J, leaving 14 bases unmatched. The CDR3 loop spans 16 amino acids. Germline lookup yields CDR1 SQVTM and CDR2 ANQGSEA. In nucleotides, the CDR3 is TGCAGCGTTGCTGGGGGGGGACTAGCGGGAGAGACGGGGCAGTTCTTC. Protein: CSVAGGGLAGETGQFF.

The J gene is TRBJ1-1, the V gene TRBV29-1; 8 bases are a match to TRBD1. The V segment lost 6 bases and the J segment 1 base; nucleotides outside the gene matches: 7. CDR3 length: 14 amino acids. The V gene's germline CDR1 is SQVTM and CDR2 ANQGSEA. CDR3 loop: CSVWGQASNTEAFF. The CDR3 DNA follows: TGCAGCGTCTGGGGACAGGCTTCGAACACTGAAGCTTTCTTT.

The genes are TRBV4-3 and TRBJ2-7; a possible D gene is TRBD2 (6 bases). Germline CDR1 is LGHNA and CDR2 is YSLEER. This CDR3 has 18 residues. Trimming removed 0 bases at V and 5 bases at J, with 23 bases between. The CDR3 protein is CASSQDLLRETPSHEQYF. The CDR3 bases are TGCGCCAGCAGCCAAGATCTGTTACGGGAGACTCCAAGCCACGAGCAGTACTTC.

Notes on this clone: The germline gene is not matched at one end of the junction; a read error may be the cause. J is TRBJ1-2 and V is TRBV14; 10 nucleotides agree with TRBD1. Germline CDR1 is SGHDN and CDR2 is FVKESK. This CDR3 spans 15 amino acids. The DNA of the CDR3 is TGTGCCAGCAGCCCTTGGACGGGACAGGGGCCATTCAGAGCCTTC. This translates into CASSPWTGQGPFRAF.

J is TRBJ2-1 and V is TRBV7-9; maybe TRBD2 (5 bases). Trimming cost V 7 bases and J 0 bases, with 10 bases left between them. The CDR3 covers 14 residues. Germline V lookup: CDR1 SEHNR, CDR2 FQNEAQ (reference sequence). CDR3 nucleotide sequence: TGTGCCAGCAATCGGGGTAGCTCCTACAATGAGCAGTTCTTC. Its protein is CASNRGSSYNEQFF.

The chain uses TRBV7-2 and TRBJ1-1; D might be TRBD1 (5 bases). Trimming took 4 bases from V and 4 from J, leaving 10 bases between them. This CDR3 is 13 amino acids long. The V gene's germline CDR1 is SGHTA and CDR2 FQGNSA. The CDR3 reads CASSSRGFTEAFF. The CDR3 DNA reads as TGTGCCAGCAGCTCCCGGGGGTTCACTGAAGCTTTCTTT.

The V gene is TRBV18, the J gene TRBJ2-6; tentatively, D is TRBD1 (5 bases). Germline V lookup: CDR1 KGHSH, CDR2 LQKENI. The CDR3 has 18 amino acids. V lost 2 bases to trimming and J lost 0 bases, with 14 bases between them. This chain's CDR3 is CASSPLRGELSGANVLTF. CDR3 coding DNA: TGTGCCAGCTCACCATTAAGGGGCGAACTCTCTGGGGCCAACGTCCTGACTTTC.

This chain links TRBV6-6 with TRBJ1-5, with D possibly matching TRBD1 (5 bases). V was cut by 2 bases and J by 0 bases, with 8 bases left in between. The CDR3 loop spans 15 amino acids. The V gene's germline CDR1 is MNHNY and CDR2 SVGAGI (reference sequence). The CDR3, as DNA: TGTGCCAGCAGTTACAGGACACTTAGCAATCAGCCCCAGCATTTT. Protein product: CASSYRTLSNQPQHF.

Notes on this clone: At the DNA level, this CDR3 is encoded by other sequences in the same sample as well. The V gene is TRBV19, the J gene TRBJ2-7; 10 positions agree with TRBD2. Trimming at V came to 6 bases and at J to 0 bases, leaving 2 bases not matched to a gene. The germline V gene has CDR1 LNHDA and CDR2 SQIVND (reference sequence). The CDR3 contains 14 residues. The CDR3 protein is CASSLAGDSYEQYF. The CDR3 DNA sequence: TGTGCCAGTAGCCTAGCGGGAGACTCCTACGAGCAGTACTTC.

This clone was seen once. CDR3 sequence: CASSFGQGAHEQYF. The CDR3 DNA reads TGTGCCAGCAGCTTCGGACAGGGGGCTCACGAGCAGTACTTC. V usage is TRBV7-9 and J usage is TRBJ2-7, with 11 bases lining up with TRBD1. The CDR3 contains 14 residues. CDR1 and CDR2 from the germline V gene are SEHNR and FQNEAQ (reference sequence). The V gene end was trimmed by 3 bases and the J gene end by 5 bases; junction bases not matched to a gene: 3. Using reference TRBV7-9 and TRBJ2-7 for the parts outside the CDR3, the full variable domain is DTGVSQNPRHKITKRGQNVTFRCDPISEHNRLYWYRQTLGQGPEFLTYFQNEAQLEKSRLLSDRFSAERPKGSFSTLEIQRTEQGDSAMYLCASSFGQGAHEQYFGPGTRLTVT.

Here the CDR3 DNA reads TGTGCCACCAGCAGAGAACTAGCGGGGTACAATGAGCAGTTCTTC. Amino acids: CATSRELAGYNEQFF. The chain uses TRBV15 and TRBJ2-1, with TRBD2 matching 10 bases. The CDR3 covers 15 residues. Trimming took 0 bases from V and 4 from J; bases not matched to a gene: 0. Germline CDR1 reads LNHNV; CDR2 reads YYDKDF (reference sequence).

The chain is built from TRBV21-1 and TRBJ1-2. TRBV21-1 is assigned pseudogene status. The CDR3 contains 15 residues. CDR3 in DNA: TGTGCCAGCGGACTCCGGACATCCGGGGGCTATGGCTACACCTTC. Translating it yields CASGLRTSGGYGYTF.

The V and J genes are TRBV28 and TRBJ2-1, with 9 bases matching TRBD2. Germline CDR1 and CDR2: MDHEN and SYDVKM. Unmatched junction bases numbered 7, after V lost 6 bases and J lost 4 bases. The CDR3 runs to 15 residues. The CDR3 bases are TGTGCCAGCAGGTTAGCGGGAGCTTCTTACAATGAGCAGTTCTTC. Encoded protein: CASRLAGASYNEQFF.